One sample yielded the 21 T cell receptor beta chains listed below, sequenced in a study of cytomegalovirus exposure and HLA in healthy donors. PCR was performed using 60 Vbeta and 13 Jbeta primers. Assay: immunoSEQ multiplex PCR; the TCRdb copy retains only in-frame clones and omits some. The sample lists 80,000 to 100,000 clones, 81% seen once, with about 1.5% in the top ten. Source material: PBMCs. The receptor set was obtained from a man aged 40-50 years in good health and CMV-seronegative.

The chain has TRBV7-9 and TRBJ2-3; 7 nucleotides align to TRBD1. With V trimmed by 2 bases and J by 1 base, 3 bases remained unmatched. Germline CDR1 reads SEHNR; CDR2 reads FQNEAQ (reference sequence). This CDR3 comprises 15 residues. The CDR3 protein is CASSLLTGGTDTQYF. The CDR3 DNA reads TGTGCCAGCAGCTTATTAACAGGGGGCACAGATACGCAGTATTTT. The complete variable domain, with remaining parts taken from reference TRBV7-9 and TRBJ2-3, reads DTGVSQNPRHKITKRGQNVTFRCDPISEHNRLYWYRQTLGQGPEFLTYFQNEAQLEKSRLLSDRFSAERPKGSFSTLEIQRTEQGDSAMYLCASSLLTGGTDTQYFGPGTRLTVL.

The chain has TRBV15 and TRBJ2-2, with D possibly matching TRBD2 (6 bases). The CDR3 length is 16 residues. Germline V CDR1 and CDR2: LNHNV, YYDKDF (reference sequence). With 1 base removed from V and 7 bases from J, the gap between germline ends came to 16 bases. This CDR3 reads CATSRGGGVKGGELFF. The CDR3 DNA reads TGTGCCACCAGCAGAGGTGGCGGGGTAAAAGGCGGGGAGCTGTTTTTT.

V and J are TRBV29-1 and TRBJ2-5, with D possibly matching TRBD2 (7 bases). CDR1 is SQVTM, CDR2 ANQGSEA, per germline. The V end was cut by 4 bases, the J end by 5 bases, with 14 bases between. The CDR3 is 13 residues long. The CDR3 nucleotides read TGCAGCGTTGTGGGGGGGCGCAGGGAGACCCAGTACTTC. Translated: CSVVGGRRETQYF.

This rearrangement joins TRBV6-1 to TRBJ1-1; D gene uncertain. The CDR3 spans 13 residues. Between the trimmed V and J ends, which lost 5 bases and 5 bases, there was a span of 12 bases. The germline V gene has CDR1 MNHNS and CDR2 SASEGT. CDR3 sequence (DNA): TGTGCCAGCAGTCTCGGACTAGATACTGAAGCTTTCTTT. Translated: CASSLGLDTEAFF.

The rearrangement links TRBV4-1 to TRBJ1-4; TRBD1 matches 7 bases. V was pared by 6 bases and J by 4 bases, with 11 bases of the junction left unmatched. The CDR3 extends over 16 amino acids. CDR1 is MGHRA and CDR2 is YSYEKL in the germline V gene. The CDR3 reads CASSSDQGQSNEKLFF. The CDR3 DNA is TGCGCCAGCAGTTCGGACCAGGGACAGAGTAATGAAAAACTGTTTTTT.

The rearrangement links TRBV2 to TRBJ2-5, with 8 bases that match TRBD1. Losses at the gene ends were 7 bases for V and 4 bases for J; bases not matched to a gene: 8. Germline CDR1 is SNHLY and CDR2 is FYNNEI. This CDR3 has 14 residues. CDR3 nucleotide sequence: TGTGCCAGCACTGGACAGGGAGGAGGAGAGACCCAGTACTTC. Encoded protein: CASTGQGGGETQYF. Drawing the rest from reference TRBV2 and TRBJ2-5, the complete variable domain is EPEVTQTPSHQVTQMGQEVILRCVPISNHLYFYWYRQILGQKVEFLVSFYNNEISEKSEIFDDQFSVERPDGSNFTLKIRSTKLEDSAMYFCASTGQGGGETQYFGPGTRLLVL.

This rearrangement joins TRBV28 to TRBJ1-2; possibly TRBD1 for D (5 bases). The CDR3 totals 13 residues. V lost 10 bases, J lost 0 bases, and 12 bases lay in between. From germline, CDR1 is MDHEN and CDR2 SYDVKM. The CDR3 DNA is TGTGCCAATGCACGGGGGGCTAACTATGGCTACACCTTC. Translating gives CANARGANYGYTF.

The chain has TRBV7-2 and TRBJ1-4; maybe TRBD1 (5 bases). Germline V gene lookup returns CDR1 SGHTA and CDR2 FQGNSA. This CDR3 is built from 15 residues. V was clipped by 3 bases and J by 8 bases, with 16 bases between them. The CDR3 sequence is CASSFLGVVGEKLFF. CDR3 sequence (DNA): TGTGCCAGCAGCTTCTTAGGGGTTGTTGGGGAAAAACTGTTTTTT.

The V gene is TRBV27, the J gene TRBJ2-5; D is unresolved. The J call may be in error: the DNA end matches TRBJ2-7 better. Germline CDR1 reads MNHEY; CDR2 reads SMNVEV (reference sequence). The CDR3 spans 11 residues. This CDR3 is CASSFGDEQYF. DNA of the CDR3: TGTGCCAGCAGTTTTGGAGACGAGCAGTACTTC.

The chain combines TRBV19 with TRBJ1-6, with 8 bases fitting TRBD1. V trimming: 5 bases; J trimming: 7 bases; junction bases outside the gene matches: 4. The CDR3 sequence is 14 residues long. Germline-derived CDR1 and CDR2 are LNHDA and SQIVND (reference sequence). The CDR3: CASSVRQGNSPLHF. CDR3 DNA sequence: TGTGCCAGTAGTGTTAGACAGGGGAATTCACCCCTCCACTTT.

The chain is built from TRBV27 and TRBJ2-1; 11 nucleotides align to TRBD2. Germline CDR1 is MNHEY and CDR2 is SMNVEV (reference sequence). This CDR3 has 15 amino acids. V lost 8 bases to trimming and J lost 5 bases; unmatched junction nucleotides: 8. The CDR3 DNA reads TGTGCCAGCTGGGACCTACTAGCGGGGGACAATGAGCAGTTCTTC. This sequence encodes CASWDLLAGDNEQFF.

The V call is TRBV20-1, the J call TRBJ1-1; maybe TRBD1 (5 bases). Germline V gene lookup returns CDR1 DFQATT and CDR2 SNEGSKA (reference sequence). CDR3 length equals 11 residues. Here the CDR3 reads CRATGGPEAFF. DNA of the CDR3: TGCAGGGCAACGGGGGGACCTGAAGCTTTCTTT.

The V call is TRBV7-9, the J call TRBJ1-4; weak D call: TRBD1 (6 bases). CDR3 length: 15 amino acids. The germline V gene has CDR1 SEHNR and CDR2 FQNEAQ (reference sequence). V was shortened by 5 bases and J by 3 bases, with 13 bases between the two germline ends. The CDR3 sequence: CASSRLGQPNEKLFF. The CDR3 nucleotides read TGTGCCAGCAGCCGCCTCGGACAGCCTAATGAAAAACTGTTTTTT.

In this sample, this clone turned up a few times. The J gene is TRBJ1-5, the V gene TRBV6-1; 7 bases line up with TRBD1. V shed 6 bases, J shed 1 base, and the junction held 3 bases outside the gene matches. The CDR3 spans 14 residues. Germline V gene data show CDR1 as MNHNS and CDR2 as SASEGT. CDR3 DNA sequence: TGTGCCAGCAGCGCGACAGGGAGCAATCAGCCCCAGCATTTT. As protein: CASSATGSNQPQHF.

In this sample, this clone turned up a few times. V and J are TRBV27 and TRBJ2-7, with D perhaps matching TRBD1 (6 bases). The CDR3 length is 15 residues. Germline loops: CDR1 MNHEY, CDR2 SMNVEV (reference sequence). V lost 7 bases to trimming and J lost 1 base, with 17 bases between them. Here the CDR3 reads CASTLRGRGSYEQYF. CDR3 nucleotide sequence: TGTGCCAGCACCTTGAGGGGCAGGGGATCCTACGAGCAGTACTTC.

The chain is built from TRBV5-4 and TRBJ2-3; D is ambiguous. Between the trimmed V and J ends, which lost 10 bases and 3 bases, there was a span of 9 bases. CDR1 and CDR2 (germline): SGHNT, YYREEE (reference sequence). The CDR3 covers 11 residues. In DNA, the CDR3 is TGTGCCTTTGGGCAGACAGATACGCAGTATTTT. Encoded protein: CAFGQTDTQYF. Full variable domain (outside the CDR3, taken from reference TRBV5-4 and TRBJ2-3): ETGVTQSPTHLIKTRGQQVTLRCSSQSGHNTVSWYQQALGQGPQFIFQYYREEENGRGNFPPRFSGLQFPNYSSELNVNALELDDSALYLCAFGQTDTQYFGPGTRLTVL.

The chain has TRBV5-1 and TRBJ1-5; D is unresolved. CDR1 SGHRS and CDR2 YFSETQ come from the germline V gene. V was cut by 0 bases and J by 3 bases, with 7 bases left in between. This CDR3 comprises 14 residues. The CDR3 DNA sequence: TGCGCCAGCAGCTTGGCAGGACTCAATCAGCCCCAGCATTTT. The encoded protein is CASSLAGLNQPQHF.

CDR3 nucleotide sequence: TGTGCCAGCAGCAGGGAGGGCCCAGGGACTAAATACAACTTCTATGGCTACACCTTC. Protein product: CASSREGPGTKYNFYGYTF. The rearrangement uses TRBV5-8 and TRBJ1-2, with D perhaps matching TRBD1 (5 bases). The CDR3 has 19 amino acids. V was shortened by 4 bases and J by 4 bases, with 29 bases between the two germline ends. The germline gives CDR1 SGHTS, CDR2 YDEGEE.

The chain carries TRBV6-1 and TRBJ1-2, with D possibly being TRBD1 (5 bases). The CDR3 has 14 amino acids. Germline CDR1 and CDR2: MNHNS and SASEGT. V was trimmed by 2 bases and J by 2 bases, leaving 9 bases between them. Here the CDR3 reads CASSEPSGNYGYTF. The CDR3, as DNA: TGTGCCAGCAGTGAACCTTCAGGGAACTATGGCTACACCTTC.

This clone appeared once. V and J are TRBV7-6 and TRBJ2-2; a weak D match, TRBD2 (5 bases). V gave up 3 bases and J gave up 12 bases, with 14 bases separating them. Germline V gene data show CDR1 as SGHVS and CDR2 as FNYEAQ. The CDR3 is made up of 13 amino acids. CDR3 sequence: CASSFDYKTQLFF. CDR3 DNA sequence: TGTGCCAGCAGCTTTGACTACAAAACCCAGCTGTTTTTT.

The chain is built from TRBV4-2 and TRBJ1-6; D not certain. CDR3 length: 14 residues. Germline values: CDR1 LGHNA, CDR2 YNFKEQ. Trimming took 0 bases from V and 5 from J, leaving 5 bases between them. The CDR3 nucleotides read TGTGCCAGCAGCCAAGATACAAATAATTCACCCCTCCACTTT. Protein product: CASSQDTNNSPLHF.